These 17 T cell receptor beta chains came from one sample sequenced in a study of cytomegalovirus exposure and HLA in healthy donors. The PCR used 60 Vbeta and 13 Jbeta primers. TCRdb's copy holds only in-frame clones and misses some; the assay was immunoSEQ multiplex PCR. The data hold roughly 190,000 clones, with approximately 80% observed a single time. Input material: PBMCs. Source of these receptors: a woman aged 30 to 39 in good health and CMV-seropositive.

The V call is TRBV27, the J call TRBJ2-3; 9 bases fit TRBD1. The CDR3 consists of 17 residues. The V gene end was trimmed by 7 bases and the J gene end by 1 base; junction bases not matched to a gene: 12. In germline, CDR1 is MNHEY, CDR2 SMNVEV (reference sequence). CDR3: CASIGPYRDRGTDTQYF. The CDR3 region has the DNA TGTGCCAGCATCGGGCCTTACCGGGACAGGGGCACAGATACGCAGTATTTT.

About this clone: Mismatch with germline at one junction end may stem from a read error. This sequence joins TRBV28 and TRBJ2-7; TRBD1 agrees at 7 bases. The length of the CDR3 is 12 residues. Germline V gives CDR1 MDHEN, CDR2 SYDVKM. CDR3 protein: CASSLLRDSYIF. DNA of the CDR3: TGTGCCAGCAGTTTGCTAAGGGACAGCTATATCTTC.

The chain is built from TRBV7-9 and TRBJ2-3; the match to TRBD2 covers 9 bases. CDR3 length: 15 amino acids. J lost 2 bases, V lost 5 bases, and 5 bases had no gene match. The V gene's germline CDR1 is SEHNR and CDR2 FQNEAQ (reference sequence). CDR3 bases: TGTGCCAGCAGCCTGACTAGCGGTTACACAGATACGCAGTATTTT. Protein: CASSLTSGYTDTQYF. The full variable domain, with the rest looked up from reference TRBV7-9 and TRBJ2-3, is DTGVSQNPRHKITKRGQNVTFRCDPISEHNRLYWYRQTLGQGPEFLTYFQNEAQLEKSRLLSDRFSAERPKGSFSTLEIQRTEQGDSAMYLCASSLTSGYTDTQYFGPGTRLTVL.

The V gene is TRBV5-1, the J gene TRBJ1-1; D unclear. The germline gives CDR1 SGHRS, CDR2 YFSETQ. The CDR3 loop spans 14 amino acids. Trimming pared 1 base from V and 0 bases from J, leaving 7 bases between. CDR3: CASSLQRMNTEAFF. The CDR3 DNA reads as TGCGCCAGCAGCTTGCAGAGGATGAACACTGAAGCTTTCTTT.

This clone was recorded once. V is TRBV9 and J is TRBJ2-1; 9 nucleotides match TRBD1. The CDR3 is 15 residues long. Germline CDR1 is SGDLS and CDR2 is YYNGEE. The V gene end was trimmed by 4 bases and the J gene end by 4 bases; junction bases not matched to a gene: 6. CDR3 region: CASSRTGQGYNEQFF. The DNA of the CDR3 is TGTGCCAGCAGCAGGACGGGACAGGGTTACAATGAGCAGTTCTTC.

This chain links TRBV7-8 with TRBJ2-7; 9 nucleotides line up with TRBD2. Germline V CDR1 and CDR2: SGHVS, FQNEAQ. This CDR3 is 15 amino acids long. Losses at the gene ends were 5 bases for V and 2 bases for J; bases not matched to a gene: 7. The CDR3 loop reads CASSPNSGGAYEQYF. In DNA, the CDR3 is TGTGCCAGCAGCCCAAATAGCGGGGGAGCCTACGAGCAGTACTTC.

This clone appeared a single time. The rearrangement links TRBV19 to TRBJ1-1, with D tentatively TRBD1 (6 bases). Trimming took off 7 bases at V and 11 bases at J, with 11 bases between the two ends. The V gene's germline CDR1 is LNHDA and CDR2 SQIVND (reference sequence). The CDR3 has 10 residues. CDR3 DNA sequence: TGTGCCAGTACAGGGGTGATGGCTTTCTTT. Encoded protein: CASTGVMAFF. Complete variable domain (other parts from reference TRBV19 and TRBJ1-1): DGGITQSPKYLFRKEGQNVTLSCEQNLNHDAMYWYRQDPGQGLRLIYYSQIVNDFQKGDIAEGYSVSREKKESFPLTVTSAQKNPTAFYLCASTGVMAFFGQGTRLTVV.

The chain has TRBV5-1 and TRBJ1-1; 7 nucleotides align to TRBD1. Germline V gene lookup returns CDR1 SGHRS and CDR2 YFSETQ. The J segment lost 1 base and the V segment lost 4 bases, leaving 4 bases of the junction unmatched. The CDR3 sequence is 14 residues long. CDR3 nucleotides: TGCGCCAGCAGCAACACAGGGGCGAACACTGAAGCTTTCTTT. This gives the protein CASSNTGANTEAFF.

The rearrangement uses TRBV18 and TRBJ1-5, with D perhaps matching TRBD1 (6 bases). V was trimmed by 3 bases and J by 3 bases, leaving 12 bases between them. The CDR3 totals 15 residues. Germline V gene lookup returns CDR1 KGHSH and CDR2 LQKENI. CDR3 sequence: CASSPNRDVNQPQHF. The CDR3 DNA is TGTGCCAGCTCACCGAACAGGGATGTCAATCAGCCCCAGCATTTT.

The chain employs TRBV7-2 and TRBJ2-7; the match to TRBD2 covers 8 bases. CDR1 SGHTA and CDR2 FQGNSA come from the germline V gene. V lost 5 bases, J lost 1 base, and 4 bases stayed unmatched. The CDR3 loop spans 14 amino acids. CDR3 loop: CASSVSGTSYEQYF. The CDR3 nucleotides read TGTGCCAGCAGCGTTAGCGGGACTTCCTACGAGCAGTACTTC.

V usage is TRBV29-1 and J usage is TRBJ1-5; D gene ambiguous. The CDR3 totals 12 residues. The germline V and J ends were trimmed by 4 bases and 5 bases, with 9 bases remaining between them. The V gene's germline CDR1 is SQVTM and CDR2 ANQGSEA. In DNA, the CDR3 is TGCAGCGTTGGGGGAGGCGATCAGCCCCAGCATTTT. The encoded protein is CSVGGGDQPQHF.

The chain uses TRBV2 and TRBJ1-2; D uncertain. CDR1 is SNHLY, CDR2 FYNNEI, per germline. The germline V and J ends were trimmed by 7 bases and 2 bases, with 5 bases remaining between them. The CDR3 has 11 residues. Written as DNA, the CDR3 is TGTGCCAGCACAGTGAACTATGGCTACACCTTC. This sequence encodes CASTVNYGYTF.

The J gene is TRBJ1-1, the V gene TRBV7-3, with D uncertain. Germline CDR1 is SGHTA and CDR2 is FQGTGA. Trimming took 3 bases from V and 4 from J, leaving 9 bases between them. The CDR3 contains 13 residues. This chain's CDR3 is CASSFMAATEAFF. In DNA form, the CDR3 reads TGTGCCAGCAGCTTTATGGCGGCCACTGAAGCTTTCTTT.

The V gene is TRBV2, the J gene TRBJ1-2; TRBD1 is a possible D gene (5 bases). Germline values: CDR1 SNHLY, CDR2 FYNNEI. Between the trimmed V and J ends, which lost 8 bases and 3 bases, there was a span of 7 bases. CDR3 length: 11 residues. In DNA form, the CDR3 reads TGTGCCAGCGGGGGGTACTATGGCTACACCTTC. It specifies CASGGYYGYTF.

The CDR3 region has the DNA TGTGCCAGCAGCCCCGCAGCCAGGAACTACGAGCAGTACTTC. Encoded protein: CASSPAARNYEQYF. This chain joins TRBV5-4 and TRBJ2-7; D is uncertain. V lost 4 bases and J lost 3, with 14 bases in between. The CDR3 totals 14 residues. In germline, CDR1 is SGHNT, CDR2 YYREEE (reference sequence).

The CDR3 sequence is CASSLGGQGNYGYTF. CDR3 DNA: TGTGCCAGCAGCTTAGGGGGACAGGGAAACTATGGCTACACCTTC. The chain recombines TRBV7-9 with TRBJ1-2, with 9 bases fitting TRBD1. The CDR3 is 15 residues long. CDR1 SEHNR and CDR2 FQNEAQ come from the germline V gene (reference sequence). Trimming cost V 1 base and J 2 bases; bases outside gene matches: 2.

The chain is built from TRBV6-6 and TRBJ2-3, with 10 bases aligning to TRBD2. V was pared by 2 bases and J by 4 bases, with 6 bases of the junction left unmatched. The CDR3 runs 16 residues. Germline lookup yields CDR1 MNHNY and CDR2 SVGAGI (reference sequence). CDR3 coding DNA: TGTGCCAGCAGTTACCGGCTAGCGGGAGAAGCAGATACGCAGTATTTT. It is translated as CASSYRLAGEADTQYF.